A selection of T cell receptor beta chains follows, all from one sample in a study of regulatory T cells in long-lasting Graves disease. TCRdb re-derived calls from the multiplex PCR reads in MiXCR, one entry per CDR3 protein. The table shows about 500,000 distinct CDR3 sequences, with around 13% occurring only once. The data also belong to a second study, concerning T cells in Graves' hyperthyroidism and ophthalmopathy.

Sequenced material: peripheral blood mononuclear cells (PBMCs), taken at new diagnosis, from a patient treated with antithyroid drugs. These receptor sequences come from a woman aged 25-40 years with Graves disease. Both conserved end residues are part of each CDR3. D genes are given only for firm matches. Where a row states a size, it is once, few, many or the class of an expanded clone; other rows omit it.

NA,TRBV5-6,NA,TRBJ2-7,14,CASSNPGSGNEQYF,TGTGCCAGCAGCAACCCGGGCTCGGGTAACGAGCAGTACTTC
NA,TRBV19,many,TRBJ2-1,16,CASSITALARGNEQFF,TGTGCCAGTAGTATCACCGCCCTAGCTCGGGGCAATGAGCAGTTCTTC
NA,TRBV5-6,many,TRBJ2-5,13,CASSDDRQETQYF,TGTGCCAGCAGCGATGACCGTCAAGAGACCCAGTACTTC
NA,TRBV7-9,few,TRBJ2-1,16,CASSLEVWQGRGEQFF,TGTGCCAGCAGCTTAGAAGTTTGGCAGGGGCGGGGGGAGCAGTTCTTC
NA,TRBV30,many,TRBJ1-4,15,CAWRAGFATNEKLFF,TGTGCCTGGAGGGCGGGGTTTGCAACTAATGAAAAACTGTTTTTT
TRBD2,TRBV20-1,NA,TRBJ2-1,14,CSASSGRTYNEQFF,TGCAGTGCTTCTAGCGGGAGAACCTACAATGAGCAGTTCTTC
NA,TRBV6-1,many,TRBJ2-3,14,CASRSQFGADTQYF,TGTGCCAGCAGATCTCAATTTGGGGCAGATACGCAGTATTTT
TRBD2,TRBV27,NA,TRBJ2-1,19,CASSSYGRIAGGVWNEQFF,TGTGCCAGCAGTTCATACGGAAGAATAGCGGGAGGGGTTTGGAATGAGCAGTTCTTC
NA,TRBV4-1,few,TRBJ2-7,12,CASSQGAGKQYF,TGCGCCAGCAGCCAAGGGGCGGGGAAACAGTACTTC
NA,TRBV25-1,NA,TRBJ1-6,16,CASSPPERGHNSPLHF,TGTGCCAGCAGCCCCCCTGAACGGGGGCATAATTCACCCCTCCACTTT
TRBD1,TRBV9,few,TRBJ1-2,18,CASSVGRDSGEINYGYTF,TGTGCCAGCAGCGTAGGCCGGGACAGCGGAGAGATTAACTATGGCTACACCTTC
NA,TRBV6-5,many,TRBJ2-1,15,CASSYYKSSYNEQFF,TGTGCCAGCAGTTACTACAAGAGCTCCTACAATGAGCAGTTCTTC
TRBD2,TRBV5-1,NA,TRBJ2-1,19,CASSYTSGGARWSYNEQFF,TGCGCCAGCAGCTATACTAGCGGAGGCGCCAGGTGGTCCTACAATGAGCAGTTCTTC
NA,TRBV29-1,NA,TRBJ2-7,15,CSVNLRGAEAWEQYF,TGCAGCGTTAACCTCCGGGGGGCTGAAGCATGGGAGCAGTACTTC
TRBD2,TRBV15,NA,TRBJ2-5,16,CATSRSRLAGLETQYF,TGTGCCACCAGCAGAAGCCGACTAGCGGGATTAGAGACCCAGTACTTC
NA,TRBV6-1,many,TRBJ1-2,12,CASSPTGSGYTF,TGTGCCAGCAGTCCCACAGGGTCCGGCTACACCTTC
TRBD2,TRBV5-4,NA,TRBJ2-1,15,CASRQGLESYNEQFF,TGTGCCAGCAGACAGGGACTAGAATCCTACAATGAGCAGTTCTTC
NA,TRBV9,many,TRBJ2-7,14,CASSGLGPNYEQYF,TGTGCCAGCAGCGGCTTGGGACCAAACTACGAGCAGTACTTC
NA,TRBV11-2,many,TRBJ2-4,11,CASSLSNIQYF,TGTGCCAGCAGCTTATCAAACATTCAGTACTTC
NA,TRBV7-9,NA,TRBJ2-5,13,CASSPREEETQYF,TGTGCCAGCAGCCCGAGGGAAGAAGAGACCCAGTACTTC
NA,TRBV7-2,few,TRBJ2-3,16,CASSSPWDSGTDTQYF,TGTGCCAGCAGCTCCCCTTGGGATAGCGGCACAGATACGCAGTATTTT
NA,TRBV5-4,NA,TRBJ2-7,15,CASSLTFESSYEQYF,TGTGCCAGCAGCCTCACCTTCGAGAGCTCCTACGAGCAGTACTTC
TRBD1,TRBV7-8,few,TRBJ1-5,16,CASSFSPGQLFQPQHF,TGTGCCAGCAGCTTCAGCCCGGGACAGCTTTTTCAGCCCCAGCATTTT
TRBD2,TRBV11-2,many,TRBJ2-2,18,CASSLDRVLAGKGGELFF,TGTGCCAGCAGCTTAGATCGGGTACTAGCGGGAAAAGGCGGGGAGCTGTTTTTT
NA,TRBV7-9,many,TRBJ2-1,15,CASSPRELGRNEQFF,TGTGCCAGCAGCCCGAGGGAATTGGGCCGCAATGAGCAGTTCTTC
NA,TRBV5-5,many,TRBJ2-3,14,CASSAGHRTDTQYF,TGTGCCAGCAGTGCGGGACACCGCACAGATACGCAGTATTTT
NA,TRBV5-1,many,TRBJ2-1,16,CASSFVAASAYNEQFF,TGCGCCAGCAGCTTCGTTGCGGCTAGCGCCTACAATGAGCAGTTCTTC
NA,TRBV11-3,NA,TRBJ2-1,13,CASSFTGPREQFF,TGTGCCAGCAGCTTCACAGGACCCCGGGAGCAGTTCTTC
TRBD1,TRBV20-1,many,TRBJ2-5,12,CSGMTGTETQYF,TGCAGTGGAATGACAGGGACGGAGACCCAGTACTTC
NA,TRBV19,many,TRBJ1-1,14,CASSMAQEITEAFF,TGTGCCAGTAGCATGGCCCAGGAAATCACTGAAGCTTTCTTT
NA,TRBV19,NA,TRBJ1-5,14,CASSRRQELQPQHF,TGTGCCAGTAGTAGACGCCAGGAACTTCAGCCCCAGCATTTT
TRBD2,TRBV28,many,TRBJ2-1,16,CASRIIAGGPYNEQFF,TGTGCCAGCAGGATAATAGCGGGAGGTCCCTACAATGAGCAGTTCTTC
NA,TRBV6-1,few,TRBJ1-6,15,CASASLYSYNSPLHF,TGTGCCAGCGCGAGCCTCTACTCCTATAATTCACCCCTCCACTTT
NA,TRBV6-1,many,TRBJ1-4,13,CASSESAGEKLFF,TGTGCCAGCAGTGAATCCGCGGGGGAAAAACTGTTTTTT
TRBD2,TRBV7-3,few,TRBJ2-1,15,CASSFSGTLPNEQFF,TGTGCCAGCAGCTTTAGCGGGACTCTACCCAATGAGCAGTTCTTC
TRBD2,TRBV28,few,TRBJ2-1,14,CASSTAGVYNEQFF,TGTGCCAGCAGTACAGCGGGAGTTTACAATGAGCAGTTCTTC
NA,TRBV28,NA,TRBJ2-7,15,CASRIQGPLPYEQYF,TGTGCCAGCAGGATACAGGGTCCCCTTCCCTACGAGCAGTACTTC
NA,TRBV19,few,TRBJ1-5,16,CASSIFSRQGNQPQHF,TGTGCCAGTAGTATATTCTCCCGGCAGGGGAATCAGCCCCAGCATTTT
NA,TRBV28,many,TRBJ2-7,14,CASKAPGRPYEQYF,TGTGCCAGCAAGGCCCCAGGACGGCCCTACGAGCAGTACTTC
NA,TRBV27,many,TRBJ2-7,14,CASSPKRAAYEQYF,TGTGCCAGCAGTCCAAAGCGGGCCGCCTACGAGCAGTACTTC
NA,TRBV3-1,many,TRBJ1-3,14,CASSRTSAGNTIYF,TGTGCCAGCAGCCGCACCTCGGCGGGAAACACCATATATTTT
NA,TRBV20-1,many,TRBJ1-2,14,CSALPGRFFYGYTF,TGCAGTGCTCTACCGGGGCGTTTTTTCTATGGCTACACCTTC
NA,TRBV28,NA,TRBJ1-3,14,CASWVSGSGNTIYF,TGTGCCAGCTGGGTCTCGGGCTCTGGAAACACCATATATTTT
TRBD2,TRBV12-5,NA,TRBJ2-7,18,CASGLILSAAGGPLGQYF,TGTGCTAGTGGTTTGATACTTTCAGCAGCGGGAGGGCCCCTCGGGCAGTACTTC